The 20 T cell receptor beta chains below all came from one sample that was sequenced in a study of T cell responses to AZD1222 COVID-19 vaccine (dated by TCRdb to about 2021). Library prep was done by the immunoSEQ multiplex PCR assay. As stored in TCRdb, this immuneACCESS dataset retains in-frame rearrangements with V and J assigned. A fraction of the clones does not appear; measured against another copy, unresolved V genes explain less than half of the discrepancy, and the remainder lacks a known reason. This sample has approximately 65,000 clones in its table, and around 75% of those were observed once. The top ten clonotypes cover about an eighth of the sample. The time point label, read with the paper, signifies: baseline before first vaccination. Specimen: peripheral blood, collected on day 0 of AZD1222 vaccination. Every receptor here comes from an adult in good health.

The rearrangement joins TRBV27 to TRBJ2-5; tentatively, D is TRBD2 (5 bases). The germline CDR1 and CDR2 sequences are MNHEY and SMNVEV (reference sequence). The V and J ends lost 3 bases and 6 bases respectively, with 11 bases between them. The CDR3 runs to 13 residues. CDR3 protein: CASSLGSWKTQYF. The CDR3 DNA is TGTGCCAGCAGTTTGGGGAGTTGGAAGACCCAGTACTTC.

This sequence joins TRBV7-9 and TRBJ2-4, with a weak D call TRBD1 (6 bases). The CDR3 sequence is 16 residues long. V was clipped by 1 base and J by 6 bases, with 16 bases between them. Germline-derived CDR1 and CDR2 are SEHNR and FQNEAQ (reference sequence). CDR3 region: CASSLGPTDRLNIQYF. CDR3 coding DNA: TGTGCCAGCAGCTTAGGGCCGACGGACAGATTAAACATTCAGTACTTC.

V usage is TRBV7-2 and J usage is TRBJ1-2; TRBD1 matches at 8 bases. This CDR3 region has 14 residues. Germline trimming cut 5 bases from V and 7 bases from J; bases unmatched to any gene: 9. CDR1 and CDR2 from the germline V gene are SGHTA and FQGNSA. CDR3 nucleotides: TGTGCCAGCAGCCCGCAGGGGGCTGGCTCTGGCTACACCTTC. It encodes CASSPQGAGSGYTF.

This chain joins TRBV4-1 and TRBJ2-5, with 9 bases lining up with TRBD2. The germline gives CDR1 MGHRA, CDR2 YSYEKL. CDR3 length: 20 residues. V shed 0 bases, J shed 7 bases, and the junction held 21 bases outside the gene matches. The CDR3 spells CASSQEQGGLAPRESRTQYF. The CDR3 coding sequence is TGCGCCAGCAGCCAAGAACAAGGCGGACTAGCGCCTCGGGAAAGTCGGACCCAGTACTTC.

The J gene is TRBJ2-2, the V gene TRBV5-6; D is perhaps TRBD1 (5 bases). V lost 4 bases and J lost 5, with 24 bases in between. Germline V gives CDR1 SGHDT, CDR2 YYEEEE. This CDR3 is built from 18 residues. The CDR3 spells CASSDSQVSLRGTGELFF. CDR3 DNA: TGTGCCAGCAGCGATTCCCAGGTATCCCTAAGGGGTACCGGGGAGCTGTTTTTT.

CDR3: CASSLLAGGTDTQYF. DNA for the CDR3: TGTGCCAGCAGCCTGCTAGCGGGGGGCACAGATACGCAGTATTTT. V is TRBV3-1 (or the pseudogene TRBV3-2) and J is TRBJ2-3; 10 bases line up with TRBD2. With 4 bases clipped from V and 1 base from J, the junction kept 2 bases outside the gene matches. Per the germline V gene, CDR1 is LGHDT and CDR2 is YNNKEL (reference sequence). The CDR3 runs to 15 residues.

The genes are TRBV10-3 and TRBJ2-1; D gene ambiguous. The CDR3 is 15 amino acids. Germline V gene data show CDR1 as ENHRY and CDR2 as SYGVKD. The V end was cut by 2 bases, the J end by 2 bases, with 10 bases between. The CDR3 sequence is CAISERTAAYNEQFF. DNA of the CDR3: TGTGCCATCAGTGAGCGCACTGCCGCCTACAATGAGCAGTTCTTC.

The V gene is TRBV5-8, the J gene TRBJ1-1; D gene uncertain. V was cut by 4 bases and J by 4 bases, with 11 bases left in between. The CDR3 totals 13 residues. The germline V gene has CDR1 SGHTS and CDR2 YDEGEE. The CDR3 nucleotides read TGTGCCAGCAGCCTACCGGGGAGCACTGAAGCTTTCTTT. It encodes CASSLPGSTEAFF.

This clone was found a few times. The chain carries TRBV9 and TRBJ1-1; D unclear. V was clipped by 3 bases and J by 3 bases, with 9 bases between them. CDR3 length: 13 amino acids. Germline V gene lookup returns CDR1 SGDLS and CDR2 YYNGEE. Here the CDR3 reads CASSAPSDTEAFF. CDR3 nucleotide sequence: TGTGCCAGCAGCGCCCCCAGTGACACTGAAGCTTTCTTT.

This clone has just a few counts. This sequence joins TRBV7-9 and TRBJ1-4, with 8 bases that match TRBD1. After removal of 6 bases from V and 0 bases from J, the junction contained 6 bases not matched to a gene. The CDR3 runs 16 residues. Germline V CDR1 and CDR2: SEHNR, FQNEAQ (reference sequence). The chain's CDR3 is CASRTGQGATNEKLFF. The CDR3 coding sequence is TGTGCCAGCAGGACAGGACAGGGCGCAACTAATGAAAAACTGTTTTTT.

In DNA, the CDR3 is TGTGCCAGCAGTGCTACGGACAGGGCCTCCTACAATGAGCAGTTCTTC. Translating gives CASSATDRASYNEQFF. V usage is TRBV2 and J usage is TRBJ2-1; 8 positions match TRBD1. V shed 4 bases and J 0 bases; nucleotides not matched to a gene: 5. From germline, CDR1 is SNHLY and CDR2 FYNNEI. The CDR3 contains 16 residues. Full variable domain (outside the CDR3, taken from reference TRBV2 and TRBJ2-1): EPEVTQTPSHQVTQMGQEVILRCVPISNHLYFYWYRQILGQKVEFLVSFYNNEISEKSEIFDDQFSVERPDGSNFTLKIRSTKLEDSAMYFCASSATDRASYNEQFFGPGTRLTVL.

This chain links TRBV28 with TRBJ1-6; D ambiguous. The V end was cut by 5 bases, the J end by 0 bases, with 11 bases between. Germline V gene data show CDR1 as MDHEN and CDR2 as SYDVKM. This CDR3 region has 16 residues. The CDR3 bases are TGTGCCAGCAGTCAAAGACCGTTCTCCTATAATTCACCCCTCCACTTT. As protein: CASSQRPFSYNSPLHF. Complete variable domain (other parts from reference TRBV28 and TRBJ1-6): DVKVTQSSRYLVKRTGEKVFLECVQDMDHENMFWYRQDPGLGLRLIYFSYDVKMKEKGDIPEGYSVSREKKERFSLILESASTNQTSMYLCASSQRPFSYNSPLHFGNGTRLTVT.

The chain recombines TRBV6-2 or TRBV6-3 with TRBJ1-1; D is unresolved. CDR1 is MNHEY, CDR2 SVGEGT, per germline. The CDR3 is 17 residues long. V was trimmed by 1 base and J by 2 bases, leaving 17 bases between them. The CDR3 sequence is CASSYYPWASSNTEAFF. CDR3 nucleotides: TGTGCCAGCAGTTACTACCCGTGGGCCAGCTCCAACACTGAAGCTTTCTTT.

J is TRBJ1-6 and V is TRBV30, with D hard to call. The V end was cut by 0 bases, the J end by 8 bases, with 14 bases between. CDR1 GTSNPN and CDR2 SVGIG come from the germline V gene (reference sequence). The CDR3 sequence is 15 residues long. The CDR3 reads CAWSVGDPRDSPLHF. The DNA for the CDR3 is TGTGCCTGGAGTGTAGGCGACCCCCGGGATTCACCCCTCCACTTT.

The J gene is TRBJ2-7, the V gene TRBV9; D is unclear. Trimming removed 1 base from V and 2 bases from J, with 10 bases in between. Looked up from germline, CDR1 is SGDLS and CDR2 is YYNGEE. The CDR3 is 14 residues long. CDR3 protein: CASSVYDEPYEQYF. The CDR3 coding sequence is TGTGCCAGCAGCGTATACGACGAGCCCTACGAGCAGTACTTC.

The V call is TRBV29-1, the J call TRBJ1-3; 7 bases line up with TRBD1. V shed 6 bases, J shed 2 bases, and the junction held 1 base outside the gene matches. CDR3 length equals 12 residues. Germline values: CDR1 SQVTM, CDR2 ANQGSEA. CDR3 sequence: CSVGTAGNTIYF. Here the CDR3 DNA reads TGCAGCGTAGGGACAGCTGGAAACACCATATATTTT.

The chain combines TRBV6-4 with TRBJ1-2, with D unclear. The CDR3 covers 14 residues. In germline, CDR1 is MRHNA, CDR2 SNTAGT. The V end was cut by 2 bases, the J end by 4 bases, with 11 bases between. The CDR3 DNA reads TGTGCCAGCAGTGACGGTCTAGGGTCCTATGGCTACACCTTC. It encodes CASSDGLGSYGYTF.

This clone occurred a few times. The chain carries TRBV12-3 or TRBV12-4 and TRBJ2-5; D is ambiguous. Deletions cut 2 bases from V and 0 bases from J, with 4 bases between. CDR3 size: 13 residues. The CDR3 spells CASSLRDQETQYF. CDR3 nucleotides: TGTGCCAGCAGTTTACGTGACCAAGAGACCCAGTACTTC.

This sequence joins TRBV3-1 (or the pseudogene TRBV3-2) and TRBJ1-5; no clear D. Trimming removed 4 bases from V and 9 bases from J, with 19 bases in between. Germline V lookup: CDR1 LGHDT, CDR2 YNNKEL (reference sequence). This CDR3 has 15 amino acids. CDR3 residues: CASSPSSTNFWPQHF. The CDR3, as DNA: TGTGCCAGCAGCCCATCAAGTACTAACTTTTGGCCCCAGCATTTT.

The V call is TRBV6-5, the J call TRBJ1-2, with 7 bases lining up with TRBD1. Germline lookup yields CDR1 MNHEY and CDR2 SVGAGI. The V gene end was trimmed by 6 bases and the J gene end by 0 bases; junction bases not matched to a gene: 7. This CDR3 region has 15 residues. The CDR3 sequence is CASRLRGQANYGYTF. In nucleotides, the CDR3 is TGTGCCAGCAGACTAAGGGGGCAAGCTAACTATGGCTACACCTTC.